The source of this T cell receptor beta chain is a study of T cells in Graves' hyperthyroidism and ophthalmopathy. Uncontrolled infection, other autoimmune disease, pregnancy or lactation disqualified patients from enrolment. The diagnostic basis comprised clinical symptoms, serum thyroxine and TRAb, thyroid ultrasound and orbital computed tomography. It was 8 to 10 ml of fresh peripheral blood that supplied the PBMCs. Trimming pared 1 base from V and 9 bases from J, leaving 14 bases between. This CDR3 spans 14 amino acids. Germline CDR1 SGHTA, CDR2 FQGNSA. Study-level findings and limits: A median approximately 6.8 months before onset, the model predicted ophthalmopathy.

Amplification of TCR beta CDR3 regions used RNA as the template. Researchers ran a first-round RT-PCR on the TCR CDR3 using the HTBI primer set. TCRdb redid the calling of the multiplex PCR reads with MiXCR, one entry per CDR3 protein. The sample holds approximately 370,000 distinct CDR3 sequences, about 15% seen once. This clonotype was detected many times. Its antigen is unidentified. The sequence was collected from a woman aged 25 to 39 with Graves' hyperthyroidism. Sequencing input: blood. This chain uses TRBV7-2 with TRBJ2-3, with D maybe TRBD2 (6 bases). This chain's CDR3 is CASSLGSGLPTQYF. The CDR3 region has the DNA TGTGCCAGCAGCTTAGGAAGCGGGCTCCCAACGCAGTATTTT. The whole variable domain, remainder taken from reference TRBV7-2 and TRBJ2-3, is GAGVSQSPSNKVTEKGKDVELRCDPISGHTALYWYRQSLGQGLEFLIYFQGNSAPDKSGLPSDRFSAERTGGSVSTLTIQRTQQEDSAVYLCASSLGSGLPTQYFGPGTRLTVL.